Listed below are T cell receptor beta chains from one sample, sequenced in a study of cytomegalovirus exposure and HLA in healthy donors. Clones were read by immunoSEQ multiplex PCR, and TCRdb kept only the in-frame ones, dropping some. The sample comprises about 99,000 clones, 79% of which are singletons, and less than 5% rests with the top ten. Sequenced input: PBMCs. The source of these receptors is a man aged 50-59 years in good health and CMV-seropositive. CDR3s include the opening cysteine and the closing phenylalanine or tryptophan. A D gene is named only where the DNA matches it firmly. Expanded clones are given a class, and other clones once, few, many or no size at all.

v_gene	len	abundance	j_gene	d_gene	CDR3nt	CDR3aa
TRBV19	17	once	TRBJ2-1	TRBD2	TGTGCCAGTAGTAGAGCCGCCTCCGCGGGAGTAAACAATGAGCAGTTCTTC	CASSRAASAGVNNEQFF
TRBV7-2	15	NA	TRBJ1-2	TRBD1	TGTGCCAGCAGCTTAGACCCAGGGGGATCATATGGCTACACCTTC	CASSLDPGGSYGYTF
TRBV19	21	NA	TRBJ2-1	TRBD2	TGTGCCAGTAGTATAGGTACTAGCGGGAGGTATTCTCATAGCTCCTACAATGAGCAGTTCTTC	CASSIGTSGRYSHSSYNEQFF
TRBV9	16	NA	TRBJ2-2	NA	TGTGCCAGCGACAGATCCGGGTCTTTAAACACCGGGGAGCTGTTTTTT	CASDRSGSLNTGELFF
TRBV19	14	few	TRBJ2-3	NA	TGTGCCAGTAGTATAGGGACAGCCACAGATACGCAGTATTTT	CASSIGTATDTQYF
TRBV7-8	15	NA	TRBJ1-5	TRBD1	TGTGCCAGCAGCTTAGGACAGGGGTCCTATCAGCCCCAGCATTTT	CASSLGQGSYQPQHF
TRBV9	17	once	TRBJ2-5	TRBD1	TGTGCCAGCAGCGTAGGGTTTAGGGGGCGAAATCAAGAGACCCAGTACTTC	CASSVGFRGRNQETQYF
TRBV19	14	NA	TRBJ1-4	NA	TGTGCCAGTAGGCCTGATCGGGTGGTCGAAAAACTGTTTTTT	CASRPDRVVEKLFF
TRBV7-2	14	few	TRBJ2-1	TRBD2	TGTGCCAGCAGCTTACGCGGGAGAGCGTATGAGCAGTTCTTC	CASSLRGRAYEQFF
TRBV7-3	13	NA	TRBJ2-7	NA	TGTGCCAGCAGCAATGGGCCGAATCGAGAGCAGTACTTC	CASSNGPNREQYF
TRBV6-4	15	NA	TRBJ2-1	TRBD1	TGTGCCAGCAGCCCGGGACAGAGCTCCTACAATGAGCAGTTCTTC	CASSPGQSSYNEQFF
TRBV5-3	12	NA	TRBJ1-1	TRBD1	TGTGCCAGAAACCTAGGACAGGGACAAGCTTTCTTT	CARNLGQGQAFF
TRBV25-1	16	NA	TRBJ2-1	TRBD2	TGTGCCAGCAGTGAATTAATTAGCGGGTACTACAATGAGCAGTTCTTC	CASSELISGYYNEQFF
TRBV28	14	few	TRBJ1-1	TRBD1	TGTGCCAGCAGTCCTACAGGGGGCGCCCGGTGGGCTTTCTTT	CASSPTGGARWAFF
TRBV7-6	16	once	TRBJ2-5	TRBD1	TGTGCCAGCAGCTCGACCTGGGGGGACAGGGAAGAGACCCAGTACTTC	CASSSTWGDREETQYF
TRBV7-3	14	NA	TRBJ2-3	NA	TGTGCCAGCAGCTTAAGGCCTAGCACAGATACGCAGTATTTT	CASSLRPSTDTQYF
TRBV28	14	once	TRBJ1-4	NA	TGTGCCAGCACCCGGGGAGGGGATAATGAAAAACTGTTTTTT	CASTRGGDNEKLFF
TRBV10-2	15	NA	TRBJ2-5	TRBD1	TGCGCCAGCAGTGGAAGGGGGCTTTTCGAAGAGACCCAGTACTTC	CASSGRGLFEETQYF
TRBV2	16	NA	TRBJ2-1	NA	TGTGCCAGCAGTGACCAAAACCCGAGCTCCTACAATGAGCAGTTCTTC	CASSDQNPSSYNEQFF
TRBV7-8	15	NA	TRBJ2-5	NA	TGTGCCAGCAGCTTAGAGGGGAGGGGGGGAGAGACCCAGTACTTC	CASSLEGRGGETQYF
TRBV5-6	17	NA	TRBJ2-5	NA	TGTGCCAGCAGCCCTGCGGGTATCGCCGCCCACCAAGAGACCCAGTACTTC	CASSPAGIAAHQETQYF
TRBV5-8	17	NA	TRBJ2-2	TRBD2	TGTGCCAGCAGCTTGGCGGGGACTAGCGGGAGCACCGGGGAGCTGTTTTTT	CASSLAGTSGSTGELFF
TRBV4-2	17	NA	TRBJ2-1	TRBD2	TGTGCCAGCAGCCCACTTGTCCAGGGACTAGCCTACAATGAGCAGTTCTTC	CASSPLVQGLAYNEQFF
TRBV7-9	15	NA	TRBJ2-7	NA	TGTTCCAGCAGCACCGACACCTACAGCTCCTACGAGCAGTACTTC	CSSSTDTYSSYEQYF
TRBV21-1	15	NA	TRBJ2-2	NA	TGTGCCAGCAGCAAATTAGCTAGTTTAACCGGGGAGCTGTTTTTT	CASSKLASLTGELFF
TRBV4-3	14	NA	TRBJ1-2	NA	TGCGCCAGCAGCCAAAAAACAGGGAACTATAGCTACACCTTC	CASSQKTGNYSYTF
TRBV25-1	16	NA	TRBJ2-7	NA	TGTGCCAGCTGTCTACACACTGACAGATCCTCCTACGAGCAGTACTTC	CASCLHTDRSSYEQYF
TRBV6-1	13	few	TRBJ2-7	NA	TGTGCCAGCCGTAGCTCCTTTCCCTACGAGCAGTACTTC	CASRSSFPYEQYF
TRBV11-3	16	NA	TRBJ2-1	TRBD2	TGTGCCAGCAGCTTAGGTTCTAGCGGGAGAGTCGATGAGCAGTTCTTC	CASSLGSSGRVDEQFF
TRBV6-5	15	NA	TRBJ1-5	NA	TGTGCCAGCACCCTTATAACAGGGCCCGGTCAGCCCCAGCATTTT	CASTLITGPGQPQHF
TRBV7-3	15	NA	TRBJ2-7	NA	TGTGCCAGCAGCTTAAATGGGGGCCGGTCCTACGAGCAGTACTTC	CASSLNGGRSYEQYF